This is a list of T cell receptor beta chains from one sample in a study of cytomegalovirus exposure and HLA in healthy donors. Profiled with immunoSEQ multiplex PCR; TCRdb holds only in-frame clones, not every one. The table has 140,000 to 150,000 clones, nearly 80% seen once. Sample: PBMCs. These receptor sequences come from a woman younger than 45 in good health and CMV-seronegative. Both conserved end residues are part of each CDR3. D genes are given only for firm matches. Some rows mark clone size as missing; the rest say once, few, many or name a class of expanded clone.

.	.	TRBV9	TRBJ2-4	TGTGCCAGCAGCGTAGGCGGAGGGTTGGCCAAAAACATTCAGTACTTC	CASSVGGGLAKNIQYF
.	.	TRBV7-2	TRBJ1-2	TGTGCCAGCAGCTTAGGGGGGCAGGGCTCCTATGGCTACACCTTC	CASSLGGQGSYGYTF
.	TRBD1	TRBV4-1	TRBJ2-3	TGCGCCAGCAGCCAAGCGACAGGGGATGGGGATACGCAGTATTTT	CASSQATGDGDTQYF
.	.	TRBV4-1	TRBJ1-1	TGCGCCAGCAGCCAAAGGGTCCAAGGTCACCGCGGGGGCACTGAAGCTTTCTTT	CASSQRVQGHRGGTEAFF
.	.	TRBV12-5	TRBJ2-1	TGTGCTAGTGGTTCCACCTCCTCTCCAGGTAGCTCCTACAATGAGCAGTTCTTC	CASGSTSSPGSSYNEQFF
once	.	TRBV9	TRBJ2-3	TGTGCCAGCAGCGGCGGAGGAGGAGGCACAGATACGCAGTATTTT	CASSGGGGGTDTQYF
.	.	TRBV11-1	TRBJ2-5	TGTGCCAGCAGCTTAGTATCGGAGACCCAGTACTTC	CASSLVSETQYF
.	TRBD1	TRBV27	TRBJ2-1	TGTGCCAGCAGTCCCGGACAGGGGGTCTTTTCCTACAATGAGCAGTTCTTC	CASSPGQGVFSYNEQFF
.	.	TRBV7-6	TRBJ2-1	TGTGCCAGCAGCATCCGTAGCGATGAGCAGTTCTTC	CASSIRSDEQFF
.	.	TRBV29-1	TRBJ1-2	TGCAGCGCCCGTAGGCAGGGATCAAACTATGGCTACACCTTC	CSARRQGSNYGYTF
.	.	TRBV20-1	TRBJ2-3	TGCAGTGCCTCTGCAGATACGCAGTATTTT	CSASADTQYF
few	.	TRBV9	TRBJ2-2	TGTGCCAGCAGCCCCATCGGGGTAAACACCGGGGAGCCGTTTTTT	CASSPIGVNTGEPFF
few	TRBD2	TRBV10-3	TRBJ2-3	TGTGCCATCAGTGACCTAGCGGGCGACACAGATACGCAGTATTTT	CAISDLAGDTDTQYF
.	.	TRBV2	TRBJ1-1	TGTGCCAGCAGAGAATACAGGGTTGTAGTAAACACTGAAGCTTTCTTT	CASREYRVVVNTEAFF
few	.	TRBV27	TRBJ2-7	TGTGCCAGCAGTCCGGGGAACAGGGTATCCTACGAGCAGTACTTC	CASSPGNRVSYEQYF
.	.	TRBV9	TRBJ2-1	TGTGCCAGCAGCGTAGTGACGGTTGGAGCAGGGTCGGCGGATGAGCAGTTCTTC	CASSVVTVGAGSADEQFF
.	.	TRBV9	TRBJ2-3	TGTGCCAGCAGCGTACACATATCTAGCACAGATACGCAGTATTTT	CASSVHISSTDTQYF
.	.	TRBV6-1	TRBJ1-1	TGTGCCAGCAGGCCGAGAGCTCTGAACACTGAAGCTTTCTTT	CASRPRALNTEAFF
.	.	TRBV19	TRBJ2-5	TGTGCCAGTAGTCCGGCAGGACAAGAGACCCAGTACTTC	CASSPAGQETQYF
.	TRBD1	TRBV15	TRBJ1-1	TGTGCCACCAGCAGTGGGACAGCTCCGGCCATGAACACTGAAGCTTTCTTT	CATSSGTAPAMNTEAFF
.	TRBD1	TRBV6-1	TRBJ1-5	TGTGCCACCGACAGGGGGTGGGAGCAGCCCCAGCATTTT	CATDRGWEQPQHF
.	TRBD1	TRBV5-6	TRBJ1-1	TGTGCCAGCAGCTTACTCGGACAGGGCGACACTGAAGCTTTCTTT	CASSLLGQGDTEAFF
few	.	TRBV4-3	TRBJ1-1	TGCGCCAGCAGCCAAGAGGAACGGGGGAACACTGAAGCTTTCTTT	CASSQEERGNTEAFF
.	.	TRBV27	TRBJ1-2	TGTGCCAGCAGTCCTAGCCGGAACTATGGCTACACCTTC	CASSPSRNYGYTF
.	.	TRBV6-1	TRBJ1-6	TGTGCCAGCAGTCCGGGACTAAGTAATTCACCCCTCCACTTT	CASSPGLSNSPLHF
.	TRBD1	TRBV5-5	TRBJ2-7	TGTGCCAGCAAGACTGGGGGACAGTACTACGAGCAGTACTTC	CASKTGGQYYEQYF
.	.	TRBV15	TRBJ1-4	TGTGCCACCAGCAGGGGACTGGATTCTAATGAAAAACTGTTTTTT	CATSRGLDSNEKLFF
.	.	TRBV6-6	TRBJ1-2	TGTGCCAGCAGTTCTCGACAAGGAGGAAACTATGGCTACACCTTC	CASSSRQGGNYGYTF
.	TRBD1	TRBV28	TRBJ1-2	TGTGCCAGCAGCCCCTCCCGGGGCAGGGGGTCTTCTGGCTACACCTTC	CASSPSRGRGSSGYTF
.	.	TRBV27	TRBJ1-4	TGTGCCAGCAGTTTGGGACCGCGGGGAACTAATGAAAAACTGTTTTTT	CASSLGPRGTNEKLFF
.	.	TRBV7-2	TRBJ1-6	TGTGCCAGCAGCGCCGGACAGTATAATTCACCCCTCCACTTT	CASSAGQYNSPLHF
.	TRBD1	TRBV4-1	TRBJ1-1	TGCGCCAGCAGCCCCTCCCCAGGGGGGCTCGGCACTGAAGCTTTCTTT	CASSPSPGGLGTEAFF
.	.	TRBV27	TRBJ1-2	TGTGCCAGCAGTTTCCTAACAGGGATATTTAACTATGGCTACACCTTC	CASSFLTGIFNYGYTF
.	TRBD2	TRBV2	TRBJ2-2	TGTGCCAGCAGACGGAGACTAGCGGGGGGGCCCCCTAGGGTTAGCGGGGAGCTGTTTTTT	CASRRRLAGGPPRVSGELFF
.	.	TRBV5-4	TRBJ1-2	TGTGCCAGCAGCTTGGCATTTCGGGGGGACCCGGGTGGCTACACCTTC	CASSLAFRGDPGGYTF
.	.	TRBV27	TRBJ2-7	TGTGCCAGCAGTTCGACTCCCCCCTACGAGCAGTACTTC	CASSSTPPYEQYF
.	.	TRBV5-1	TRBJ2-3	TGCGCCAGCAGCCAGGGAAACGGAGATACGCAGTATTTT	CASSQGNGDTQYF
few	.	TRBV11-2	TRBJ1-3	TGTGCCAGCAGCTTACCGGGGGCTGGAAACACCATATATTTT	CASSLPGAGNTIYF
.	.	TRBV19	TRBJ1-2	TGTGCCAGTAGTATATTCCCCAGGGTGACAGCCTCAGACATAAACTATGGCTACACCTTC	CASSIFPRVTASDINYGYTF
.	TRBD2	TRBV11-2	TRBJ2-5	TGTGCCAGCAGCTTAGATCAAATGGGGGGAGGGTTAGAGACCCAGTACTTC	CASSLDQMGGGLETQYF
.	.	TRBV6-5	TRBJ1-2	TGTGCCAGCAGTTACACGACGGACAGTCCCTACACCTTC	CASSYTTDSPYTF
.	TRBD1	TRBV7-3	TRBJ1-6	TGTGCCAGCAGCACAGGGGCGGAGAATTCACCCCTCCACTTT	CASSTGAENSPLHF
.	.	TRBV25-1	TRBJ1-2	TGTGCCAGCAGTGATTCCGGTCCCTATGGCTACACCTTC	CASSDSGPYGYTF
.	.	TRBV2	TRBJ1-1	TGTGCCAGCAGTCTAAGACAGGTTGAAGCTTTCTTT	CASSLRQVEAFF
.	TRBD2	TRBV10-1	TRBJ2-2	TGCGCCAGCAGTGCGGGACTAGCCTCGGGGGCCGGGGAGCTGTTTTTT	CASSAGLASGAGELFF
.	.	TRBV7-2	TRBJ2-3	TGTGCCAGCAGCTTCTTAGTTGATACGCAGTATTTT	CASSFLVDTQYF
.	TRBD1	TRBV5-6	TRBJ1-2	TGTGCCAGCAGCCCACAGGGGTTGGATGGCTACACCTTC	CASSPQGLDGYTF